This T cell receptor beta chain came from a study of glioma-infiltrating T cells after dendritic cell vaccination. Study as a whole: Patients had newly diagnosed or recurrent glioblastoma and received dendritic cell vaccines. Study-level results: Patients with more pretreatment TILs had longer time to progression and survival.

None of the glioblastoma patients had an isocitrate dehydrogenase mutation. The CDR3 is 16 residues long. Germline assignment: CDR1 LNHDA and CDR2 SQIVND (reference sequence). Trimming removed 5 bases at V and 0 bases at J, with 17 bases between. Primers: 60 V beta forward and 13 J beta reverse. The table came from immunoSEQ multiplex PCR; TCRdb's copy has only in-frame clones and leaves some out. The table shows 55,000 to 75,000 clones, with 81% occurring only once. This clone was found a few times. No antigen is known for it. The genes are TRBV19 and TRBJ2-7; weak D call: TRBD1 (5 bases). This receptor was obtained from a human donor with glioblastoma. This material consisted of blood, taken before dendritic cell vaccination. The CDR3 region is CASSQGERQGSYEQYF. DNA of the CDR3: TGTGCCAGTAGTCAAGGGGAACGACAAGGCTCCTACGAGCAGTACTTC. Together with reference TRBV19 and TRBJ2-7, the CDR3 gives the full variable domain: DGGITQSPKYLFRKEGQNVTLSCEQNLNHDAMYWYRQDPGQGLRLIYYSQIVNDFQKGDIAEGYSVSREKKESFPLTVTSAQKNPTAFYLCASSQGERQGSYEQYFGPGTRLTVT.